What follows describes a single T cell receptor (beta chain). This record comes from a study of neoadjuvant anti-PD-1 for oral cavity cancer. The CDR3 spans 12 residues. Germline CDR1 and CDR2: SGHAT and FQNNGV. Trimming left V 5 bases short and J 2 bases short, with 5 bases between. Some clones are missing from TCRdb's copy, which holds only in-frame ones; the method was immunoSEQ multiplex PCR. The data hold 55,000 to 75,000 clones, with 70% to 90% observed a single time. Time point: after neoadjuvant nivolumab, at surgical resection. The source material was PBMCs, sampled after nivolumab (anti-PD-1) treatment. The receptor was isolated from a person aged 35-79 years with oral cavity squamous cell carcinoma. The rearrangement links TRBV11-2 to TRBJ2-3, with D unclear. For the CDR3, the DNA is TGTGCCAGCAGCCCCAACACAGATACGCAGTATTTT. Its protein product is CASSPNTDTQYF. Supplemented by reference TRBV11-2 and TRBJ2-3, the full variable domain reads EAGVAQSPRYKIIEKRQSVAFWCNPISGHATLYWYQQILGQGPKLLIQFQNNGVVDDSQLPKDRFSAERLKGVDSTLKIQPAKLEDSAVYLCASSPNTDTQYFGPGTRLTVL.